Listed below are T cell receptor beta chains from one sample, sequenced in a study of T cell clonotyping in hematopoietic cell transplantation. TCRdb keeps only in-frame clones here, not all; method: immunoSEQ multiplex PCR. The repertoire holds tens of thousands of clones, with 85% to 90% as singletons. The input for sequencing was peripheral blood mononuclear cells, taken before stem cell transplant. These receptors all stem from a man in his sixties with biphenotypic leukemia. Some clones in this sample may be carry-over from other donors' samples. Each CDR3 is given with its conserved first and last residue. The D gene is left open where the match is weak.

cdr3_aa | d_call | v_call
CASSQSGTGGYEQYF | TRBD1 | TRBV4-3
CASSLTVGDSYNEQFF | NA | TRBV5-1
CASSYSRDGSYNEQFF | NA | TRBV6-6
CASSFTAGFSYEQYF | NA | TRBV28
CASSLEQSGPYGYTF | NA | TRBV28
CASSRTGQNTGELFF | TRBD1 | TRBV7-2
CASSRDRGLEKLFF | TRBD1 | TRBV6-6
CASSFDREGETQYF | NA | TRBV11-2
CASSQDLAADYNEQFF | NA | TRBV4-3
CASSPTGGGGYTF | NA | TRBV19
CASSSLWGEAFF | NA | TRBV13
CASSPFVQGASYEQYF | TRBD1 | TRBV18
CASSPGTRSDTQYF | TRBD2 | TRBV7-7
CAANTRSGEQYF | NA | TRBV30
CASSKDRNEKLFF | TRBD1 | TRBV5-8
CASSVEGDTGEQFF | NA | TRBV9
CSARDPRTQYF | NA | TRBV20-1
CASNRDSSYEQYF | TRBD1 | TRBV6-1
CASSRQYTGGAGGYTF | TRBD1 | TRBV4-1
CASSQSNRGRYGEQFF | TRBD1 | TRBV23-1
CASRPGRGESQPQHF | NA | TRBV28
CASSYSINAGETQYF | NA | TRBV6-6
CASSFHGDAAVSYHEQYF | NA | TRBV28
CASSTGTSGIREQFF | TRBD2 | TRBV19
CASSAREDGTGELFF | NA | TRBV5-1